This entry is about one T cell receptor beta chain. These data originate in a study of blood T cell repertoires in COVID-19. Turning to the study itself: Sample material is recorded as cDNA or gDNA derived from T cells, B-cell-depleted T cells, or PBMCs.

Per the original methods: Estimation of nucleated cell counts relied on the amplification of reference gene primers. The repertoire was sequenced with immunoSEQ multiplex PCR; TCRdb's copy has only in-frame clones and lacks some. That table is the source of V, J and clone size, and D and trimming were worked out from the DNA. Of roughly 200,000 clones listed, about nine tenths are singletons. V shed 1 base and J shed 0 bases, with 10 bases lying between them. Germline V gives CDR1 LGHDT, CDR2 YNNKEL (reference sequence). This CDR3 comprises 16 residues. The rearrangement uses TRBV3-1 (or the pseudogene TRBV3-2) and TRBJ2-1; unclear D gene. This sequence was found in an elderly man with acute or convalescent COVID-19. Source material: peripheral blood. The CDR3 spells CASSQGFTSSYNEQFF. The CDR3 bases are TGTGCCAGCAGCCAAGGTTTCACCAGCTCCTACAATGAGCAGTTCTTC.